The present TCR beta chain was sequenced within a study of cytomegalovirus exposure and HLA in healthy donors. Study observations and caveats: Some V segments, including TRBV6-2 and TRBV6-3, were excluded as indistinguishable.

Vbeta (60) and Jbeta (13) primers were used in the PCR. In the original workflow: An analysis that came later counted 80 million or so unique TCR beta chains, around 12 million shared. Sequenced by immunoSEQ multiplex PCR; TCRdb stores in-frame clones only, minus some. The DNA gave D and trimming, while V, J and clone size come from that table. The data hold tens of thousands of clones, with about 77% observed a single time. J lost 1 base, V lost 5 bases, and 11 bases had no gene match. The CDR3 loop spans 17 amino acids. Germline CDR1 reads MDHEN; CDR2 reads SYDVKM. Note on this clone: The target antigen is unknown.

The chain employs TRBV28 and TRBJ2-1; 7 nucleotides agree with TRBD1. Sequencing was done on a sample of PBMCs. The receptor comes from a female donor in good health and CMV-seronegative. CDR3 sequence: CASSSGQVWESYNEQFF. CDR3 sequence (DNA): TGTGCCAGCAGTAGTGGACAGGTTTGGGAGTCCTACAATGAGCAGTTCTTC.